This T cell receptor (beta chain) was captured in a study of blood T cell repertoires in COVID-19. Overall study: Sites in the United States, Italy and Spain provided acute and convalescent COVID-19 samples. T cells, B-cell-depleted T cells, or PBMCs supplied cDNA or gDNA.

Original analysis: Scientists estimated how many nucleated cells there were by amplifying reference gene primers. The method was immunoSEQ multiplex PCR; TCRdb's version includes in-frame clones alone and lacks a portion of them. V, J and clone size are taken as reported in that table, and D and trimming were inferred from the DNA itself. The sample carries 16,000 or so clones, 70% to 90% recorded once. This CDR3 is built from 11 residues. The V gene's germline CDR1 is SGHDN and CDR2 FVKESK. The V and J ends lost 1 base and 9 bases respectively, with 7 bases between them. The gene calls are TRBV14 and TRBJ2-7; D unclear. The specimen was peripheral blood. The sequence derives from a human donor in a cohort sampled during active COVID-19. CDR3 amino acids: CASSQGGRQYF. The CDR3 nucleotides are TGTGCCAGCAGCCAAGGAGGAAGGCAGTACTTC.